The T cell receptor beta chain described here comes from a study of T cell repertoires in cytomegalovirus infection. Study at large: Matching HLA type, along with CMV infection, was indicated by public TCR beta signatures.

The study, taken as a whole, reports: Identification of carriers of CMV plus the relevant HLA was achieved through cumulative public TCR beta family frequency.

As concerns this clonotype: Its antigen is as yet unknown.

The CDR3 loop spans 16 amino acids. The germline V gene encodes CDR1 MGHRA and CDR2 YSYEKL. Deletions cut 0 bases from V and 6 bases from J, with 15 bases between. MiXCR, applied by TCRdb to the reads, yields one record per CDR3 protein. The sample records 400,000 or so distinct CDR3 sequences, 15% to 20% being singletons. Sequenced sample: PBMCs. V is TRBV4-1 and J is TRBJ2-1; no definite D call. The TCR originated in a human donor in good health (CMV status not recorded). Some clones in this sample may be carry-over from other donors' samples. The CDR3 region is CASSQESVTMGNEQFF. The CDR3, as DNA: TGCGCCAGCAGCCAAGAATCAGTGACAATGGGCAATGAGCAGTTCTTC.